Below, 13 T cell receptor beta chains from the same sample are listed, as sequenced in a study of T cells in Graves' hyperthyroidism and ophthalmopathy. The CDR3 regions of TCR beta were amplified from RNA transcripts. During a first-round RT-PCR of the TCR CDR3, the HTBI primer set was used. TCRdb processed the multiplex PCR reads anew with MiXCR; each CDR3 protein has one entry. The sample holds about 500,000 distinct CDR3 sequences, around 15% seen once. The sample consisted of blood. The receptor source for this set is a woman younger than 30 with Graves' hyperthyroidism.

This clonotype occurred a few times. The J gene is TRBJ2-7, the V gene TRBV20-1; no definite D call. Germline CDR1 reads DFQATT; CDR2 reads SNEGSKA (reference sequence). The CDR3 is made up of 9 amino acids. The V gene lost 7 bases and the J gene lost 4 bases, with 5 bases spanning the gap. The CDR3 here is CSVGYEQYF. CDR3 nucleotide sequence: TGCAGTGTTGGTTACGAGCAGTACTTC.

The chain uses TRBV4-1 and TRBJ2-5; tentatively, D is TRBD2 (6 bases). Germline V gene sequence: CDR1 MGHRA, CDR2 YSYEKL. This CDR3 has 13 residues. V lost 1 base and J lost 5, with 8 bases in between. CDR3 DNA: TGCGCCAGCAGCCAAGGACTAGGGGAGACCCAGTACTTC. Translating gives CASSQGLGETQYF.

V gene TRBV3-1 combines with J gene TRBJ2-1; D is unresolved. Germline CDR1 reads LGHDT; CDR2 reads YNNKEL (reference sequence). The V end lost 4 bases, the J end lost 10 bases, and 14 bases lay between the germline ends. The CDR3 loop spans 13 amino acids. CDR3 region: CASSPQNGVEQFF. The CDR3 DNA is TGTGCCAGCAGCCCCCAAAATGGGGTAGAGCAGTTCTTC.

This clonotype showed up many times. V usage is TRBV14 and J usage is TRBJ1-2, with 7 bases that match TRBD1. Germline V lookup: CDR1 SGHDN, CDR2 FVKESK. The CDR3 has 14 residues. V shed 3 bases and J 2 bases; nucleotides not matched to a gene: 3. The CDR3 coding sequence is TGTGCCAGCAGCCAGACAGGGCTAAACTATGGCTACACCTTC. Translation: CASSQTGLNYGYTF.

This clonotype was found many times. The chain employs TRBV19 and TRBJ2-2; 8 bases align to TRBD1. V was clipped by 8 bases and J by 5 bases; unmatched bases: 16. CDR1 is LNHDA, CDR2 SQIVND, per germline (reference sequence). This CDR3 contains 17 residues. The CDR3 sequence: CASYSTYRGMSTGELFF. DNA for the CDR3: TGTGCCAGTTACTCTACTTACAGGGGGATGAGTACCGGGGAGCTGTTTTTT.

This clonotype turned up a few times. V gene TRBV9 combines with J gene TRBJ1-2; maybe TRBD1 (5 bases). The V end was cut by 0 bases, the J end by 0 bases, with 12 bases between. The length of the CDR3 is 16 residues. The germline V gene has CDR1 SGDLS and CDR2 YYNGEE. DNA of the CDR3: TGTGCCAGCAGCGTAGTCGAGGGGAGCTCTAACTATGGCTACACCTTC. This gives the protein CASSVVEGSSNYGYTF.

In this sample, this clonotype turned up a few times. The chain combines TRBV4-2 with TRBJ2-7; tentatively, D is TRBD1 or TRBD2 (5 bases each). The CDR3 is made up of 15 amino acids. Germline-derived CDR1 and CDR2 are LGHNA and YNFKEQ. The V end was cut by 0 bases, the J end by 7 bases, with 16 bases between. The CDR3 coding sequence is TGTGCCAGCAGCCAAGAGAGGACTGCTCAGGGAGAGCAGTACGTC. This translates into CASSQERTAQGEQYV.

The sample holds many counts of this clonotype. The chain carries TRBV11-3 and TRBJ1-1, with 7 bases fitting TRBD1. CDR1 is SGHNT and CDR2 is YENEEA in the germline V gene. J gave up 4 bases and V 4 bases, and 12 bases lay outside the gene matches. This CDR3 has 16 residues. The CDR3 DNA reads as TGTGCCAGCAGCTCCGGGGGGAACAGGGGTAGCACTGAAGCTTTCTTT. Protein: CASSSGGNRGSTEAFF.

This clonotype was recorded many times. The DNA for the CDR3 is TGTGCCAGCAGTTACCTGGGGCTTAGCACAGATACGCAGTATTTT. Amino acids: CASSYLGLSTDTQYF. The chain employs TRBV6-6 and TRBJ2-3; D is perhaps TRBD1 (5 bases). The CDR3 is made up of 15 amino acids. Germline CDR1 reads MNHNY; CDR2 reads SVGAGI (reference sequence). V was trimmed by 2 bases and J by 0 bases, leaving 9 bases between them.

This clonotype was found once. A read error may explain this, as a much larger clone is one base away. The V call is TRBV15, the J call TRBJ1-1; D perhaps matches TRBD1 (5 bases). This CDR3 has 14 amino acids. The germline V gene encodes CDR1 LNHNV and CDR2 YYDKDF (reference sequence). The CDR3 sequence: CAASRARDVAEAFF. The CDR3, as DNA: TGTGCCGCCAGCAGGGCCCGGGACGTAGCTGAAGCTTTCTTT.

The gene calls are TRBV20-1 and TRBJ2-1; tentative D call: TRBD2 (6 bases). The germline V and J ends were trimmed by 6 bases and 5 bases, with 11 bases remaining between them. The V gene's germline CDR1 is DFQATT and CDR2 SNEGSKA (reference sequence). The CDR3 contains 12 residues. The CDR3 loop is CSANGGNNEQFF. In DNA form, the CDR3 reads TGCAGTGCCAACGGGGGAAACAATGAGCAGTTCTTC.

This clonotype was recorded many times. This chain joins TRBV11-3 and TRBJ2-5, with D possibly TRBD2 on 6 matching bases. V lost 7 bases and J lost 4, with 16 bases in between. Germline V gene lookup returns CDR1 SGHNT and CDR2 YENEEA. The CDR3 is 14 amino acids. DNA of the CDR3: TGTGCCAGCACCGCCCCCTTTAGCGGAGAGACCCAGTACTTC. This codes for CASTAPFSGETQYF.

The chain uses TRBV6-2 or TRBV6-3 and TRBJ1-4; TRBD1 is a possible D gene (6 bases). V shed 1 base and J shed 3 bases, with 18 bases lying between them. This CDR3 spans 18 amino acids. Germline V lookup: CDR1 MNHEY, CDR2 SVGEGT. CDR3 loop: CASSYWQGQGRANEKLFF. DNA of the CDR3: TGTGCCAGCAGTTACTGGCAGGGGCAGGGGAGAGCTAATGAAAAACTGTTTTTT.